The 9 T cell receptor beta chains below come from one sample, sequenced in a study of cytomegalovirus exposure and HLA in healthy donors. It was with 60 Vbeta and 13 Jbeta primers that the PCR ran. Profiled with immunoSEQ multiplex PCR; TCRdb holds only in-frame clones, not every one. The sample has 150,000 to 200,000 clones, roughly 80% seen once; the top ten hold about 1.3%. Sequences were obtained from PBMCs. The source of these receptors is a man aged 25 to 40 in good health and CMV-seronegative.

V gene TRBV29-1 combines with J gene TRBJ2-7; 7 nucleotides line up with TRBD1. V lost 0 bases, J lost 6 bases, and 14 bases stayed unmatched. The length of the CDR3 is 16 residues. From germline, CDR1 is SQVTM and CDR2 ANQGSEA. This CDR3 is CSVEDSRKHSGGEQYF. For the CDR3, the DNA is TGCAGCGTTGAAGATAGTCGAAAGCATTCAGGGGGCGAGCAGTACTTC.

The CDR3 coding sequence is TGTGCCAGCAGAAAAAGAGGGTTACAGGGGGTGAACACTGAAGCTTTCTTT. Encoded protein: CASRKRGLQGVNTEAFF. The J gene is TRBJ1-1, the V gene TRBV27, with 8 nucleotides matching TRBD1. With 6 bases clipped from V and 0 bases from J, the junction kept 12 bases outside the gene matches. Germline V lookup: CDR1 MNHEY, CDR2 SMNVEV (reference sequence). The CDR3 has 17 amino acids.

This chain connects TRBV5-4 to TRBJ1-1, with 8 bases fitting TRBD1. The germline V gene has CDR1 SGHNT and CDR2 YYREEE (reference sequence). V shed 5 bases and J 5 bases; nucleotides not matched to a gene: 8. This CDR3 is built from 14 residues. The CDR3 loop is CASSFGQGGTEAFF. The CDR3 DNA reads as TGTGCCAGCAGTTTTGGACAGGGTGGAACTGAAGCTTTCTTT.

The V call is TRBV4-3, the J call TRBJ2-7, with 9 bases that match TRBD1. The CDR3 is 16 amino acids. J was trimmed by 7 bases and V by 3 bases; bases with no gene match: 13. Germline lookup yields CDR1 LGHNA and CDR2 YSLEER. The CDR3 DNA sequence: TGCGCCAGCAGCCAGGGCCAGGGACAGGGAGTACGGGAGCAGTACTTC. Protein product: CASSQGQGQGVREQYF.

The rearrangement links TRBV5-6 to TRBJ2-1; a weak D match, TRBD2 (5 bases). Trimming took off 4 bases at V and 10 bases at J, with 12 bases between the two ends. Germline CDR1 SGHDT, CDR2 YYEEEE. The CDR3 is made up of 12 amino acids. CDR3 in amino acids: CASSPSRGEQFF. In DNA form, the CDR3 reads TGTGCCAGCAGCCCATCCCGAGGGGAGCAGTTCTTC.

DNA of the CDR3: TGCGCCAGCAGCCAAAGCCAAGGGGGTGGGACAGAAGAGACCCAGTACTTC. Protein sequence: CASSQSQGGGTEETQYF. The chain is built from TRBV4-1 and TRBJ2-5; the match to TRBD1 covers 7 bases. The CDR3 loop spans 17 amino acids. After removal of 2 bases from V and 3 bases from J, the junction contained 12 bases not matched to a gene. Germline V gene data show CDR1 as MGHRA and CDR2 as YSYEKL.

The gene calls are TRBV18 and TRBJ2-7; possible D gene TRBD1, 5 bases. Germline assignment: CDR1 KGHSH and CDR2 LQKENI. The CDR3 consists of 15 residues. Between the trimmed V and J ends, which lost 0 bases and 5 bases, there was a span of 14 bases. The CDR3 sequence is CASSPPNRGNNEQYF. The CDR3 DNA reads as TGTGCCAGCTCACCACCGAATAGGGGTAACAACGAGCAGTACTTC.

This clone occurred a few times. The chain joins TRBV14 to TRBJ1-1; D is ambiguous. CDR1 SGHDN and CDR2 FVKESK come from the germline V gene. Trimming took 1 base from V and 6 from J, leaving 9 bases between them. This CDR3 region has 13 residues. This CDR3 reads CASSQGRMAEAFF. In DNA, the CDR3 is TGTGCCAGCAGCCAAGGGCGGATGGCTGAAGCTTTCTTT.

V is TRBV28 and J is TRBJ2-4; 10 bases fit TRBD1. The CDR3 spans 13 residues. V trimming: 6 bases; J trimming: 9 bases; junction bases outside the gene matches: 5. The V gene's germline CDR1 is MDHEN and CDR2 SYDVKM. CDR3 loop: CASSGTGVVIQYF. The CDR3 DNA reads TGTGCCAGCAGCGGGACAGGGGTGGTCATTCAGTACTTC.